This T cell receptor (beta chain) was retrieved from a study of CD8 T cells in ankylosing spondylitis. The CDR3 extends over 17 amino acids. The ends were cut back, 2 bases at V and 2 bases at J, with 17 bases in the middle. CDR1 is LNHNV and CDR2 is YYDKDF in the germline V gene (reference sequence). Whole-study findings and limits: Within matched ankylosing spondylitis synovial fluid, disease-linked clones were reportedly significantly enriched. Earlier literature documents some of the motif variants in reactive arthritis synovial fluid and blood. A motif in TCR beta, a set of about eight highly homologous variants, appeared characteristic of ankylosing spondylitis blood. Clones that were linked to disease were CD8+ and were relatively rare in peripheral blood.

Making the TCR beta libraries involved quantitative 5'-RACE with molecular barcodes. TCRdb re-called the 5' RACE reads through MiXCR, storing one row per CDR3 protein. The sample lists some 700,000 distinct CDR3 sequences; about 20% were seen once. Concerning this clonotype itself: Its antigen is undetermined.

The sample taken for sequencing was blood, either unsorted or a sorted T cell fraction (not recorded which). This receptor was taken from a male donor with ankylosing spondylitis. The rearrangement links TRBV15 to TRBJ2-3; perhaps D is TRBD1 or TRBD2 (5 bases each). CDR3 sequence: CATSRPGQGRITDTQYF. DNA of the CDR3: TGTGCCACCAGCAGACCTGGGCAGGGACGGATCACAGATACGCAGTATTTT. Variable domain in full (rest from reference TRBV15 and TRBJ2-3): DAMVIQNPRYQVTQFGKPVTLSCSQTLNHNVMYWYQQKSSQAPKLLFHYYDKDFNNEADTPDNFQSRRPNTSFCFLDIRSPGLGDTAMYLCATSRPGQGRITDTQYFGPGTRLTVL.